This TCR beta chain was sequenced for a study of T cells in Graves' hyperthyroidism and ophthalmopathy. This clonotype was detected a few times. V was pared by 0 bases and J by 0 bases, with 6 bases between. The CDR3 consists of 16 residues. Germline assignment: CDR1 LGHDT and CDR2 YNNKEL (reference sequence). Patients with ophthalmopathy all had a Clinical Activity Score of at least 3, a NOSPECS grade of at least 4 and duration under 3 months. The diagnostic basis comprised clinical symptoms, serum thyroxine and TRAb, thyroid ultrasound and orbital computed tomography. Amplified TCR beta CDR3 regions came from RNA transcripts. Using the HTBI primer set, a first-round RT-PCR was run on the TCR CDR3. MiXCR, applied by TCRdb to the multiplex PCR reads, yields one record per CDR3 protein. Among about 640,000 distinct CDR3 sequences listed, about 20% were seen once.

This sequence originates from a man aged 25 to 40 with Graves' ophthalmopathy. Material for sequencing was blood. The V and J genes are TRBV3-1 and TRBJ2-6, with unresolved D. The CDR3 sequence: CASSQDLGSGANVLTF. DNA for the CDR3: TGTGCCAGCAGCCAAGATTTGGGCTCTGGGGCCAACGTCCTGACTTTC.